This TCR beta chain appears in the sequencing data of a study of cytomegalovirus exposure and HLA in healthy donors. Study results and caveats: Owing to their indistinguishability, certain V segments, notably TRBV6-2 and TRBV6-3, were excluded.

The CDR3 has 15 amino acids. CDR1 is SQVTM, CDR2 ANQGSEA, per germline. Germline trimming cut 5 bases from V and 5 bases from J; bases unmatched to any gene: 9. Note on this clone: What it binds is not known.

The PCR was carried out with 60 Vbeta primers and 13 Jbeta primers. This table comes from immunoSEQ multiplex PCR, and its TCRdb copy is limited to in-frame clones, with some not included. This repertoire comprises 75,000 to 95,000 clones; its ten largest clones make up 5% to 6.5%. The receptor comes from a girl aged 10-17 years in good health and CMV-seropositive. The V and J genes are TRBV29-1 and TRBJ2-5, with 12 bases matching TRBD1. The sequenced sample was PBMCs. The chain's CDR3 is CSVNRDRGRGETQYF. CDR3 coding DNA: TGCAGCGTTAACCGGGACAGGGGGCGCGGGGAGACCCAGTACTTC.